This TCR beta chain came from a study of Graves' ophthalmopathy and Graves' hyperthyroidism. Study summary: Peripheral blood was gathered at the point of initial diagnosis, before any treatment started.

Clinical symptoms, serum thyroxine, TRAb, thyroid ultrasound and orbital computed tomography determined diagnosis. Amplified material comprised TCR beta CDR3 regions derived from RNA transcripts. Second-round multiplex PCR followed a first-round RT-PCR using HTBI primers. TCRdb reprocessed the multiplex PCR reads with MiXCR, giving one entry per CDR3 protein. The data show 200,000 to 250,000 distinct CDR3 sequences, about a fifth seen once. Study-wide points: Using 13 signatures, a model distinguished ophthalmopathy from stable hyperthyroidism, reaching just under 90% sensitivity and over 65% specificity.

This clonotype has ten or more counts. The antigen is not known. One junction end disagrees with the germline gene, perhaps due to a read error. Source material: peripheral blood. This TCR was sampled from a woman aged 50 to 60 with Graves' ophthalmopathy.

The CDR3 bases are TGTGCCAGCAGTTACTCGACGTCAACGGAGCAGCACTTC. It is translated as CASSYSTSTEQHF. This sequence joins TRBV6-5 and TRBJ2-7; no firm D call. The germline gives CDR1 MNHEY, CDR2 SVGAGI. The CDR3 extends over 13 amino acids.